What follows is one TCR beta chain and its context. The method was immunoSEQ multiplex PCR; TCRdb's version includes in-frame clones alone and lacks a portion of them. The sample carries tens of thousands of clones, about 80% recorded once. The source of the sample is a study of OX40 agonist ivuxolimab in advanced cancers. The CDR3 spans 14 residues. Germline values: CDR1 SGHNT, CDR2 YYREEE (reference sequence). A history of autoimmune disease or systemic immunosuppression excluded patients. The sequence was collected from an adult with an advanced solid tumor such as melanoma, head and neck, liver or kidney cancer. The sequences come from CD4+ or CD8+ T cells sorted from blood, collected in a trial of the OX40 agonist ivuxolimab. V usage is TRBV5-4 and J usage is TRBJ2-5, with D tentatively TRBD2 (6 bases). Matching the DNA end better, TRBJ2-7 makes the J call doubtful. The CDR3 bases are TGTGCCAGCAGCTCAGGAGGGCCTGTCTCCGAGCAGTACTTC. It yields the protein CASSSGGPVSEQYF.